This is a list of T cell receptor beta chains from one sample in a study of shared clonotypes between healthy human individuals. Profiled with immunoSEQ multiplex PCR; TCRdb holds only in-frame clones, not every one. The sample has more than 500,000 clones, approximately 95% seen once; the top ten hold about 0.11%. Material: naive CD8+ T cells sorted from blood. The receptors shown here come from a woman in her 30s in good health. CDR3s include the opening cysteine and the closing phenylalanine or tryptophan. A D gene is named only where the DNA matches it firmly.

v_call	j_call	d_call	cdr3_length	cdr3_aa
TRBV2	TRBJ2-3	.	15	CASSYQDSYTDTQYF
TRBV27	TRBJ1-2	.	13	CASSLLGNYGYTF
TRBV5-1	TRBJ2-1	.	11	CASSLSVEQFF
TRBV19	TRBJ1-2	.	11	CATKDSYGYTF
TRBV27	TRBJ2-7	.	13	CASSAGFPYEQYF
TRBV15	TRBJ1-2	.	15	CATSREFGSLYGYTF
TRBV11-2	TRBJ2-7	.	14	CASSHRGGRSEQYF
TRBV7-3	TRBJ2-1	TRBD2	15	CASSPGSGSGNEQFF
TRBV9	TRBJ2-1	.	13	CASSPGLDNEQFF
TRBV14	TRBJ2-1	.	15	CASSQGRALIDEQFF
TRBV11-2	TRBJ2-7	.	16	CASSSIITTNSYEQYF
TRBV19	TRBJ1-1	.	14	CASSILSVNTEAFF
TRBV10-3	TRBJ1-1	.	14	CAISEKGSNTEAFF
TRBV29-1	TRBJ2-1	.	15	CSAEEGSPSYNEQFF
TRBV2	TRBJ2-7	.	13	CASSSVGPYEQYF
TRBV15	TRBJ2-1	TRBD1	17	CATSPSSWDRVYNEQFF
TRBV4-1	TRBJ2-5	.	17	CASSQYPLGDIQETQYF
TRBV27	TRBJ2-2	.	13	CASSFSAGGELFF
TRBV10-3	TRBJ2-7	.	16	CAISGAPGHKSYEQYF
TRBV27	TRBJ2-1	.	19	CASSSPLSGSKSSYNEQFF
TRBV4-1	TRBJ2-7	.	13	CASSHAPSYEQYF
TRBV21-1	TRBJ2-3	.	21	CASSKVAVCSGRSRLADTQYF